Listed below are T cell receptor beta chains from one sample, sequenced in a study of neurological immune-mediated disorders. One entry per CDR3 protein, called by TCRdb with MiXCR from the 5' RACE reads. The sample contains tens of thousands of distinct CDR3 sequences, 4% to 6% of which appear only once. Sequenced input: PBMCs. The receptors were sampled from a man younger than 35 with multiple sclerosis. Each CDR3 is given with its conserved first and last residue. Each record gives: clone size, V gene, D gene, J gene, CDR3 protein, CDR3 DNA. D genes are given only for firm matches. The size field reads once, few, many or a size class.

>many|TRBV6-1|TRBD2|TRBJ2-7
CASSEEASGGYEQYF
TGTGCCAGCAGTGAAGAGGCTAGCGGGGGCTACGAGCAGTACTTC
>many|TRBV9|TRBD2|TRBJ2-1
CASSVRDAPATGTSGRGEQFF
TGTGCCAGCAGCGTCCGAGATGCCCCCGCAACCGGGACTAGCGGGAGGGGTGAGCAGTTCTTC
>many|TRBV7-2|TRBD1|TRBJ1-1
CASSPDRGDTEAFF
TGTGCCAGCAGCCCGGACAGGGGGGACACTGAAGCTTTCTTT
>many|TRBV5-1|TRBD2|TRBJ2-1
CASSLERERQFF
TGCGCCAGCAGCTTAGAGCGGGAGAGGCAGTTCTTC
>many|TRBV27|TRBD2|TRBJ2-3
CASRGTSGSSDTQYF
TGTGCCAGCAGGGGGACTAGCGGGAGTTCAGATACGCAGTATTTT
>many|TRBV20-1|TRBD2|TRBJ2-7
CSASGTSGPYEQYF
TGCAGTGCTAGTGGGACTAGCGGCCCCTACGAGCAGTACTTC
>few|TRBV9|NA|TRBJ1-2
CASSVDGRTNYGYTF
TGTGCCAGCAGCGTAGATGGCCGGACTAACTATGGCTACACCTTC
>many|TRBV7-9|NA|TRBJ1-5
CASSLELQGAGTLSNQPQHF
TGTGCCAGCAGCTTAGAACTACAGGGCGCTGGGACCCTTAGCAATCAGCCCCAGCATTTT
>many|TRBV2|TRBD1|TRBJ1-2
CASSRTGSYGYTF
TGTGCCAGCAGCCGGACAGGAAGCTATGGCTACACCTTC
>many|TRBV10-3|NA|TRBJ2-2
CAISESEGGGELFF
TGTGCCATCAGTGAGTCGGAGGGCGGCGGGGAGCTGTTTTTT
>many|TRBV20-1|TRBD2|TRBJ2-3
CSARTSGGLGTDTQYF
TGCAGTGCTCGGACTAGCGGGGGGTTGGGCACAGATACGCAGTATTTT
>many|TRBV15|NA|TRBJ1-5
CATSRAGSGQPQHF
TGTGCCACCAGCAGAGCTGGGAGCGGTCAGCCCCAGCATTTT
>many|TRBV15|TRBD1|TRBJ2-7
CATSTGQGGVYEQYF
TGTGCCACCAGCACGGGACAGGGAGGCGTTTACGAGCAGTACTTC
>many|TRBV19|NA|TRBJ2-5
CASSPQGKTQYF
TGTGCCAGTAGTCCTCAGGGGAAGACCCAGTACTTC
>many|TRBV11-2|TRBD1|TRBJ2-1
CAGGQGIAGYNEQFF
TGTGCCGGGGGACAGGGGATAGCGGGATACAATGAGCAGTTCTTC
>many|TRBV20-1|NA|TRBJ2-7
CSARDSRGPGDEQYF
TGCAGTGCTAGAGATTCACGGGGACCCGGGGACGAGCAGTACTTC
>many|TRBV5-1|NA|TRBJ2-1
CASSFTGWDNEQFF
TGCGCCAGCAGCTTTACGGGATGGGACAATGAGCAGTTCTTC
>many|TRBV7-9|NA|TRBJ2-5
CASSLGFETQYF
TGTGCCAGCAGCTTAGGGTTCGAGACCCAGTACTTC
>many|TRBV21-1|NA|TRBJ1-1
CASSKAREGREMNTEAFF
TGTGCCAGCAGCAAAGCGAGGGAGGGAAGGGAAATGAACACTGAAGCTTTCTTT
>many|TRBV10-3|NA|TRBJ1-1
CAIKAGAKGNTEAFF
TGTGCCATCAAGGCGGGGGCGAAGGGGAACACTGAAGCTTTCTTT
>many|TRBV20-1|TRBD1|TRBJ1-2
CSARTGTAVGGYTF
TGCAGTGCTAGAACCGGGACAGCCGTCGGCGGCTACACCTTC
>many|TRBV20-1|NA|TRBJ2-3
CSAGEGRRTDTQYF
TGCAGTGCGGGAGAGGGGAGGCGGACAGATACGCAGTATTTT
>many|TRBV20-1|NA|TRBJ1-2
CSASGAGYTF
TGCAGTGCGTCAGGGGCCGGCTACACCTTC
>many|TRBV20-1|NA|TRBJ2-3
CVAPRASTDTQYF
TGCGTAGCGCCCAGGGCAAGCACAGATACGCAGTATTTT
>many|TRBV5-1|NA|TRBJ1-2
CASSLQADYGYTF
TGCGCCAGCAGCTTGCAGGCCGACTATGGCTACACCTTC
>many|TRBV7-2|NA|TRBJ2-7
CASGTNAYEQYF
TGTGCCAGCGGAACTAACGCCTACGAGCAGTACTTC
>many|TRBV5-1|NA|TRBJ1-5
CASSPGFNQPQHF
TGCGCCAGCAGTCCAGGATTCAATCAGCCCCAGCATTTT
>once|TRBV30|NA|TRBJ2-7
CAWSVTGYYEQYF
TGTGCCTGGAGTGTCACAGGCTACTACGAGCAGTACTTC
>medium-sized|TRBV2|TRBD2|TRBJ2-1
CASSPDQREDNEQFF
TGTGCCAGCAGTCCCGACCAGCGGGAGGACAATGAGCAGTTCTTC